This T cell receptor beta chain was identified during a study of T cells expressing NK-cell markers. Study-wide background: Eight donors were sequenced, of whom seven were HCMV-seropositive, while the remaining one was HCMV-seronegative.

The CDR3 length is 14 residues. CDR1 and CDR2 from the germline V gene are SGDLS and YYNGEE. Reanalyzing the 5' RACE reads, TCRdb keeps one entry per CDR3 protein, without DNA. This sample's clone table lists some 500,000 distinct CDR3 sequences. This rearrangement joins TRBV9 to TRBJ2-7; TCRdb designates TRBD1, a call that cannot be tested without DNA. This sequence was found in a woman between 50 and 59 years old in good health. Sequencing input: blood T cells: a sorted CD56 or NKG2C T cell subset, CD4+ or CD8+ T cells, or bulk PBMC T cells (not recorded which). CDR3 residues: CASSVVGLGGEQYF.